A selection of T cell receptor beta chains follows, all from one sample in a study of blood T cell repertoires in COVID-19. Data came from immunoSEQ multiplex PCR; TCRdb stores just in-frame clones and leaves some out. This sample has some 100,000 clones, with over 80% found just once. The sequencing sample was made of peripheral blood. These TCRs come from a human donor in a cohort sampled during active COVID-19. The CDR3 runs from the conserved cysteine through the conserved F or W. The order of the fields is D gene, clone size, V gene, J gene, CDR3 DNA, CDR3 protein. D genes are given only for firm matches. The size entry is marked missing in some rows and otherwise reads once, few, many or a size class.

d_gene: .; abundance: .; v_gene: TRBV5-1; j_gene: TRBJ2-7; CDR3nt: TGCGCCAGCAGCTTAAGGGGGTGGTCCGAGCAGTACTTC; CDR3aa: CASSLRGWSEQYF
d_gene: .; abundance: .; v_gene: TRBV5-4; j_gene: TRBJ1-1; CDR3nt: TGTGCCAGCAGCTTGGCCCAGGGAGGTCTTCGGGCTGAAGCTTTCTTT; CDR3aa: CASSLAQGGLRAEAFF
d_gene: TRBD1; abundance: .; v_gene: TRBV25-1; j_gene: TRBJ2-5; CDR3nt: TGTGCCAGCAGTGATACAGGGGGCGTCGAGACCCAGTACTTC; CDR3aa: CASSDTGGVETQYF
d_gene: TRBD2; abundance: .; v_gene: TRBV12-3/TRBV12-4; j_gene: TRBJ2-1; CDR3nt: TGTGCCGCGGTAGCGGGGGGGGACAATGAGCAGTTCTTC; CDR3aa: CAAVAGGDNEQFF
d_gene: .; abundance: .; v_gene: TRBV29-1; j_gene: TRBJ1-1; CDR3nt: TGCAGCGTTGGGAACGGGGTTATCCCCACTGAAGCTTTCTTT; CDR3aa: CSVGNGVIPTEAFF
d_gene: .; abundance: few; v_gene: TRBV7-9; j_gene: TRBJ1-5; CDR3nt: TGTGCCAGCAGCTTAGTAGCAGATAGCAATCAGCCCCAGCATTTT; CDR3aa: CASSLVADSNQPQHF
d_gene: TRBD2; abundance: .; v_gene: TRBV7-2; j_gene: TRBJ2-5; CDR3nt: TGTGCCAGCAGCTTAGGGCGGGGGGGAGAGACCCAGTACTTC; CDR3aa: CASSLGRGGETQYF
d_gene: .; abundance: .; v_gene: TRBV6-5; j_gene: TRBJ2-7; CDR3nt: TGTGCCAGCAGTAGTTACGACCGGCAGGGGCAGTACTTC; CDR3aa: CASSSYDRQGQYF
d_gene: .; abundance: .; v_gene: TRBV19; j_gene: TRBJ1-5; CDR3nt: TGTGCCAGTAGTATTCAGGAGGTAGTTCAGCCCCAGCATTTT; CDR3aa: CASSIQEVVQPQHF
d_gene: .; abundance: .; v_gene: TRBV21-1; j_gene: TRBJ1-1; CDR3nt: TGTGCCAGCAGCAAAGGACAGCATAGAAACACTGAAGCTTTCTTT; CDR3aa: CASSKGQHRNTEAFF
d_gene: .; abundance: .; v_gene: TRBV6-5; j_gene: TRBJ1-6; CDR3nt: TGTGCCAGCAGGGGGACAAACTCGTCACCCCTCCACTTT; CDR3aa: CASRGTNSSPLHF
d_gene: TRBD2; abundance: .; v_gene: TRBV5-1; j_gene: TRBJ2-5; CDR3nt: TGCGCCAGCAGCTCTGCGCGTAGCGGGCAAGAGACCCAGTACTTC; CDR3aa: CASSSARSGQETQYF
d_gene: .; abundance: few; v_gene: TRBV7-8; j_gene: TRBJ2-7; CDR3nt: TGTGCCAGCAGCTTAGCGTCTGGGAGCGATAGGAGCTCCTACGAGCAGTACTTC; CDR3aa: CASSLASGSDRSSYEQYF
d_gene: TRBD2; abundance: .; v_gene: TRBV2; j_gene: TRBJ2-1; CDR3nt: TGTGCCAGCACCATTCGACTAGCTGCGTTCTTC; CDR3aa: CASTIRLAAFF
d_gene: TRBD1; abundance: few; v_gene: TRBV5-4; j_gene: TRBJ1-1; CDR3nt: TGTGCCAGCAGCTCTGGACAGGGTGGGATGGCTGAAGCTTTCTTT; CDR3aa: CASSSGQGGMAEAFF
d_gene: .; abundance: .; v_gene: TRBV5-1; j_gene: TRBJ2-6; CDR3nt: TGCGCCAGCAGCCTAGGGGGAACTGGGGCCAACGTCCTGACTTTC; CDR3aa: CASSLGGTGANVLTF
d_gene: .; abundance: .; v_gene: TRBV15; j_gene: TRBJ2-2; CDR3nt: TGTGCCACCGCTGGGTCGGGGGACAGTCACGGGGAGCTGTTTTTT; CDR3aa: CATAGSGDSHGELFF
d_gene: TRBD1; abundance: .; v_gene: TRBV19; j_gene: TRBJ2-4; CDR3nt: TGTGCCAGTAGTCCCCGGACAGGGAAGAGATACATTCAGTACTTC; CDR3aa: CASSPRTGKRYIQYF
d_gene: TRBD2; abundance: .; v_gene: TRBV3-1/TRBV3-2; j_gene: TRBJ2-5; CDR3nt: TGTGCCAGCAGCCAAGATCAAGCGGGAACTAGGTCCCAGTACTTC; CDR3aa: CASSQDQAGTRSQYF
d_gene: TRBD1; abundance: .; v_gene: TRBV2; j_gene: TRBJ2-1; CDR3nt: TGTGCCAGCAAGAGCCGGGACAGGTTTAATGAGCAGTTCTTC; CDR3aa: CASKSRDRFNEQFF
d_gene: TRBD1; abundance: .; v_gene: TRBV27; j_gene: TRBJ1-2; CDR3nt: TGTGCCAGCAGTCCGAAACAGGGGGCGAGTGGCTACACCTTC; CDR3aa: CASSPKQGASGYTF
d_gene: .; abundance: .; v_gene: TRBV12-3/TRBV12-4; j_gene: TRBJ2-2; CDR3nt: TGTGCCAGCACCGGGACTTTTGGTCCAGGGCTGTTTTTT; CDR3aa: CASTGTFGPGLFF
d_gene: TRBD1; abundance: .; v_gene: TRBV11-3; j_gene: TRBJ1-4; CDR3nt: TGTGCCAGCAGTCCCGGGACAGGGCGCGAAAAACTGTTTTTT; CDR3aa: CASSPGTGREKLFF
d_gene: .; abundance: .; v_gene: TRBV9; j_gene: TRBJ1-2; CDR3nt: TGTGCCAGCAGCTCCCGTCCCTCCGGGATAAACTATGGCTACACCTTC; CDR3aa: CASSSRPSGINYGYTF
d_gene: TRBD1; abundance: few; v_gene: TRBV7-9; j_gene: TRBJ1-3; CDR3nt: TGTGCCAGCAGCTTGTCCGGACAGGGTACTGGAAACACCATATATTTT; CDR3aa: CASSLSGQGTGNTIYF
d_gene: TRBD2; abundance: .; v_gene: TRBV10-2; j_gene: TRBJ2-5; CDR3nt: TGCGCCAGCAGTGAGACCCTAGCGGGACAAGAGACCCAGTACTTC; CDR3aa: CASSETLAGQETQYF